These 22 T cell receptor beta chains were all obtained from the same sample, sequenced in a study of T cells in Graves' hyperthyroidism and ophthalmopathy (dated by TCRdb to between 2019 and 2020). Receptor libraries were prepared by multiplex PCR. Reads for this sample came from an Illumina HiSeq 2000. The TCR beta CDR3 regions were amplified from RNA transcripts. For the first round of RT-PCR on the TCR CDR3, the HTBI primer set was used together with the Qiagen OneStep RT-PCR kit. TCRdb redid the processing of the public reads, applying fastp at Q25 and MiXCR, and retained in-frame beta chains. Rows merge per CDR3 protein into single entries with the most common DNA and genes. Within this sample are hundreds of thousands of distinct CDR3 sequences, with more than 20% of them counted one time only. The ten largest account for 30% to 40% of the sample. The specimen sequenced was blood. These receptors came from a young man with Graves' ophthalmopathy.

There are many counts of this clonotype. V gene TRBV12-3 or TRBV12-4 combines with J gene TRBJ2-5; TRBD2 matches at 7 bases. The junction had 3 bases not matched to a gene; V was cut back by 2 bases and J by 3 bases. This CDR3 spans 14 amino acids. Here the CDR3 DNA reads TGTGCCAGCAGTTTATCTGGGGGGGAAGAGACCCAGTACTTC. This translates into CASSLSGGEETQYF.

CDR3 protein: CSGGGAGSNNEQFF. DNA of the CDR3: TGCAGCGGGGGGGGGGCAGGGTCAAACAATGAGCAGTTCTTC. This sequence joins TRBV29-1 and TRBJ2-1; weak D call: TRBD2 (7 bases). Trimming left V 7 bases short and J 5 bases short, with 18 bases between. CDR3 length equals 14 residues. Per germline, CDR1 SQVTM and CDR2 ANQGSEA.

This clonotype was observed at least ten times. The chain combines TRBV28 with TRBJ1-1; no clear D. The length of the CDR3 is 15 residues. V was clipped by 4 bases and J by 1 base, with 13 bases between them. The germline V gene has CDR1 MDHEN and CDR2 SYDVKM. CDR3 sequence: CASSWVHATNTEAFF. The CDR3 region has the DNA TGTGCCAGCAGTTGGGTCCACGCCACGAACACTGAAGCTTTCTTT.

This chain links TRBV25-1 with TRBJ1-4, with unresolved D. Between the trimmed V and J ends, which lost 2 bases and 10 bases, there was a span of 14 bases. The CDR3 runs to 14 residues. CDR1 is MGHDK and CDR2 is SYGVNS in the germline V gene. The CDR3 sequence: CASSEIEGRTKLFF. Here the CDR3 DNA reads TGTGCCAGCAGTGAAATAGAGGGCAGGACAAAACTGTTTTTT. Full variable domain (remainder filled in from reference TRBV25-1 and TRBJ1-4): EADIYQTPRYLVIGTGKKITLECSQTMGHDKMYWYQQDPGMELHLIHYSYGVNSTEKGDLSSESTVSRIRTEHFPLTLESARPSHTSQYLCASSEIEGRTKLFFGSGTQLSVL.

This clonotype was found many times. This sequence joins TRBV18 and TRBJ1-1, with TRBD1 matching over 7 bases. This CDR3 is 14 amino acids long. With V trimmed by 3 bases and J by 4 bases, 5 bases remained unmatched. Germline V gives CDR1 KGHSH, CDR2 LQKENI. CDR3 loop: CASSPTGVGTEAFF. In DNA, the CDR3 is TGTGCCAGCTCACCTACAGGGGTTGGCACTGAAGCTTTCTTT.

A word on this clonotype: Lacking the conserved final phenylalanine or tryptophan, this CDR3 likely reflects a read error. J is TRBJ1-2 and V is TRBV7-2, with D possibly being TRBD1 (5 bases). V lost 5 bases and J 3 bases, leaving 13 bases between the germline ends. CDR1 SGHTA and CDR2 FQGNSA come from the germline V gene. This CDR3 has 14 residues. CDR3: CASSTGRGYYGYTL. The CDR3 bases are TGTGCCAGCAGCACAGGCCGGGGTTACTATGGCTACACCCTC.

CDR3 sequence: CASSFLTGASTDTQYF. The CDR3 nucleotides are TGTGCCAGCAGCTTTCTAACAGGGGCTAGCACAGATACGCAGTATTTT. The V call is TRBV11-2, the J call TRBJ2-3; 7 bases line up with TRBD1. The germline V gene has CDR1 SGHAT and CDR2 FQNNGV. The V segment lost 3 bases and the J segment 0 bases; nucleotides outside the gene matches: 6. The CDR3 runs to 16 residues.

This rearrangement joins TRBV9 to TRBJ2-1; 10 nucleotides line up with TRBD2. Germline V gene data show CDR1 as SGDLS and CDR2 as YYNGEE. This CDR3 spans 15 amino acids. The junction had 5 bases not matched to a gene; V was cut back by 1 base and J by 7 bases. The CDR3 DNA follows: TGTGCCAGCAGCGTAAGCGGGAGGGCCCAAAATGAGCAGTTCTTC. This encodes CASSVSGRAQNEQFF.

Written as DNA, the CDR3 is TGTGCCAGCAGCTCTCGGGGACTAGCGGGAGTGGGGATCACCGGGGAGCTGTTTTTT. Its translation: CASSSRGLAGVGITGELFF. This chain uses TRBV7-2 with TRBJ2-2, with TRBD2 matching over 14 bases. J was trimmed by 4 bases and V by 4 bases; bases with no gene match: 11. The CDR3 length is 19 residues. Germline CDR1 SGHTA, CDR2 FQGNSA.

This clonotype has a count of ten or more. V and J are TRBV20-1 and TRBJ2-7; D is perhaps TRBD1 (5 bases). The CDR3 runs 13 residues. Germline CDR1 is DFQATT and CDR2 is SNEGSKA (reference sequence). The V and J ends lost 6 bases and 0 bases respectively, with 12 bases between them. CDR3 sequence (DNA): TGCAGTGCAAAGGGGATGGCCTCCTACGAGCAGTACTTC. Encoded protein: CSAKGMASYEQYF.

This rearrangement joins TRBV4-2 to TRBJ2-1, with D possibly being TRBD2 (6 bases). Germline assignment: CDR1 LGHNA and CDR2 YNFKEQ. The CDR3 extends over 14 amino acids. The V and J ends lost 0 bases and 5 bases respectively, with 8 bases between them. The CDR3 coding sequence is TGTGCCAGCAGCCAAGATAGGACTAACAATGAGCAGTTCTTC. Amino acid sequence: CASSQDRTNNEQFF.

There are a few counts of this clonotype. J is TRBJ2-7 and V is TRBV3-1, with 14 bases matching TRBD2. With V trimmed by 3 bases and J by 4 bases, 8 bases remained unmatched. The germline V gene encodes CDR1 LGHDT and CDR2 YNNKEL (reference sequence). The CDR3 extends over 17 amino acids. The CDR3 region is CASSHLTSGRAGYEQYF. The DNA for the CDR3 is TGTGCCAGCAGCCACCTGACTAGCGGGAGGGCCGGTTACGAGCAGTACTTC.

This clonotype was observed many times. The chain carries TRBV11-1 and TRBJ2-2; TRBD2 matches at 8 bases. V trimming: 5 bases; J trimming: 1 base; junction bases outside the gene matches: 12. Germline V gene lookup returns CDR1 SGHAT and CDR2 FQDESV (reference sequence). The CDR3 contains 18 residues. The CDR3 region has the DNA TGTGCCAGCAGCCCCAAAGGGAGACTAGCGAGGAACACCGGGGAGCTGTTTTTT. It yields the protein CASSPKGRLARNTGELFF.

As to this clonotype: This may stem from a read error, because a much larger clone lies one nucleotide away. The chain employs TRBV30 and TRBJ2-1; D remains ambiguous. V was pared by 2 bases and J by 8 bases, with 10 bases between. CDR1 and CDR2 from the germline V gene are GTSNPN and SVGIG (reference sequence). This CDR3 has 12 residues. The CDR3 DNA follows: TGTGCCTGGAGTCCCTACCACGATGAGCAGTTCTTC. Amino acids: CAWSPYHDEQFF.

This clonotype appeared a few times. The chain couples TRBV7-8 to TRBJ2-2, with D possibly matching TRBD1 (5 bases). The CDR3 extends over 16 amino acids. Per the germline V gene, CDR1 is SGHVS and CDR2 is FQNEAQ. V was cut by 1 base and J by 0 bases, with 9 bases left in between. CDR3 sequence: CASSLGQFANTGELFF. CDR3 nucleotide sequence: TGTGCCAGCAGCTTAGGACAGTTCGCGAACACCGGGGAGCTGTTTTTT. The variable domain in full, completed from reference TRBV7-8 and TRBJ2-2, reads GAGVSQSPRYKVAKRGQDVALRCDPISGHVSLFWYQQALGQGPEFLTYFQNEAQLDKSGLPSDRFFAERPEGSVSTLKIQRTQQEDSAVYLCASSLGQFANTGELFFGEGSRLTVL.

This clonotype was counted ten times or more. The rearrangement uses TRBV28 and TRBJ2-7; 7 bases are shared with TRBD2. The CDR3 is made up of 15 amino acids. V trimming: 7 bases; J trimming: 2 bases; junction bases outside the gene matches: 11. Germline V gene lookup returns CDR1 MDHEN and CDR2 SYDVKM. CDR3 bases: TGTGCCAGCACCCTAGCGGCTAGCGGTACCTACGAGCAGTACTTC. This codes for CASTLAASGTYEQYF.

This chain connects TRBV6-1 to TRBJ2-7; no definite D call. V was clipped by 5 bases and J by 6 bases, with 11 bases between them. Germline values: CDR1 MNHNS, CDR2 SASEGT. The CDR3 covers 12 residues. CDR3 coding DNA: TGTGCCAGCAGTCTCCCCCTCTTCGAGCAGTACTTC. Protein: CASSLPLFEQYF.

The V call is TRBV14, the J call TRBJ1-3; D gene ambiguous. There are 14 residues in the CDR3. The V end was cut by 6 bases, the J end by 0 bases, with 9 bases between. The germline V gene has CDR1 SGHDN and CDR2 FVKESK. CDR3 residues: CASSPLDSGNTIYF. The CDR3 coding sequence is TGTGCCAGCAGTCCTCTGGACTCTGGAAACACCATATATTTT.

This clonotype was observed many times. V is TRBV6-1 and J is TRBJ2-1; the D is unclear. With 5 bases removed from V and 2 bases from J, the gap between germline ends came to 4 bases. Germline CDR1 and CDR2: MNHNS and SASEGT. The CDR3 is 12 amino acids. The CDR3 reads CASSRAYNEQFF. CDR3 sequence (DNA): TGTGCCAGCAGTCGCGCCTACAATGAGCAGTTCTTC.

This clonotype was observed at least ten times. The chain uses TRBV28 and TRBJ1-1; 7 nucleotides line up with TRBD1. The CDR3 contains 14 residues. The junction had 7 bases not matched to a gene; V was cut back by 6 bases and J by 3 bases. CDR1 is MDHEN, CDR2 SYDVKM, per germline. DNA for the CDR3: TGTGCCAGCAGACACAGGGGTTGGGACACTGAAGCTTTCTTT. Protein sequence: CASRHRGWDTEAFF.

In this sample, this clonotype turned up a few times. The chain joins TRBV20-1 to TRBJ1-5; 10 nucleotides align to TRBD1. The CDR3 is 15 amino acids. V gave up 5 bases and J gave up 5 bases; unmatched junction bases: 9. Germline V gene data show CDR1 as DFQATT and CDR2 as SNEGSKA (reference sequence). CDR3 bases: TGCAGTGCTCGGAGACAGGGGGCAAGGGATCAGCCCCAGCATTTT. It specifies CSARRQGARDQPQHF.

The V call is TRBV20-1, the J call TRBJ1-2; D perhaps matches TRBD1 (5 bases). Between the trimmed V and J ends, which lost 6 bases and 8 bases, there was a span of 13 bases. The CDR3 is made up of 11 amino acids. The germline V gene has CDR1 DFQATT and CDR2 SNEGSKA (reference sequence). The CDR3 region has the DNA TGCAGTGCGGACAAGATGACAGGCTACACCTTC. This codes for CSADKMTGYTF.